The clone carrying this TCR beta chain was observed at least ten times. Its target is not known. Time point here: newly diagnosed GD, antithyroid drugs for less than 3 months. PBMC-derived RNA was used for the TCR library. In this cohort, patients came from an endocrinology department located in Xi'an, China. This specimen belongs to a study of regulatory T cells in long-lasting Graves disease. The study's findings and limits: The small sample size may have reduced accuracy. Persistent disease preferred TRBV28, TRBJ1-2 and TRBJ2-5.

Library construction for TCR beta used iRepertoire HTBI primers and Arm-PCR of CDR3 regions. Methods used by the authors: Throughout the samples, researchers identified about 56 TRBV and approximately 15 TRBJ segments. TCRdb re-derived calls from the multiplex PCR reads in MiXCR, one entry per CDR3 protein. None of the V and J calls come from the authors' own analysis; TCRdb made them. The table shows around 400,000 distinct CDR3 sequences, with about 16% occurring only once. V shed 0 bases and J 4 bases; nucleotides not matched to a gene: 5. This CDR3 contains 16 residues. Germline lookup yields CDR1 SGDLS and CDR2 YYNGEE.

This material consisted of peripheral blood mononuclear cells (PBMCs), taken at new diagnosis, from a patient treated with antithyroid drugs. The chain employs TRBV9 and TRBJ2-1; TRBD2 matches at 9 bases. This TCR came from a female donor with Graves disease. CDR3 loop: CASSVGGGRGYNEQFF. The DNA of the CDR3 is TGTGCCAGCAGCGTAGGCGGCGGGAGGGGATACAATGAGCAGTTCTTC.